These 10 T cell receptor beta chains were sequenced from one sample in a study of T cell responses to AZD1222 COVID-19 vaccine. TCRdb's table, derived via immunoSEQ multiplex PCR, lists solely in-frame clones and lacks some. The table shows around 160,000 clones, with around 86% occurring only once. Sequences were derived from peripheral blood, sampled on day 0 of MenACWY control vaccination. These receptors all stem from an adult in good health.

The CDR3: CASSYGVNYGYTF. CDR3 coding DNA: TGTGCCAGCAGTTACGGGGTCAACTATGGCTACACCTTC. The chain is built from TRBV6-2 or TRBV6-3 and TRBJ1-2; D gene uncertain. Trimming took off 2 bases at V and 2 bases at J, with 6 bases between the two ends. This CDR3 has 13 residues. Per germline, CDR1 MNHEY and CDR2 SVGEGT.

The chain links TRBV6-5 to TRBJ1-6; TRBD1 aligns across 9 bases. The germline V gene encodes CDR1 MNHEY and CDR2 SVGAGI. This CDR3 spans 14 amino acids. Trimming cost V 8 bases and J 8 bases; bases outside gene matches: 7. CDR3 sequence: CASHLQGADSPLHF. CDR3 bases: TGTGCCAGCCACTTACAGGGGGCAGATTCACCCCTCCACTTT.

DNA for the CDR3: TGTGCCAGCCGCCCCTCTGGAAACACCATATATTTT. Protein: CASRPSGNTIYF. The V gene is TRBV6-6, the J gene TRBJ1-3; D gene ambiguous. V was pared by 8 bases and J by 0 bases, with 5 bases between. CDR1 MNHNY and CDR2 SVGAGI come from the germline V gene (reference sequence). The CDR3 has 12 residues.

The chain carries TRBV10-1 and TRBJ2-1; 14 nucleotides agree with TRBD2. CDR3 length: 15 amino acids. CDR1 is WNHNN and CDR2 is SYGVQD in the germline V gene (reference sequence). The trim removed 2 bases at V and 6 bases at J, leaving 0 bases unmatched. DNA of the CDR3: TGCGCCAGCAGTGAGGGACTAGCGGGGGGCAATGAGCAGTTCTTC. This translates into CASSEGLAGGNEQFF.

Only one count was recorded for this clone. The chain is built from TRBV4-1 and TRBJ2-7, with a tentative D call TRBD2 (5 bases). The CDR3 extends over 15 amino acids. Trimming stripped 3 bases from V and 1 base from J, with 13 bases between. The germline V gene has CDR1 MGHRA and CDR2 YSYEKL. The CDR3 protein is CASSHSLEGSYEQYF. The CDR3 DNA sequence: TGCGCCAGCAGCCATAGTTTAGAGGGTTCCTACGAGCAGTACTTC.

V gene TRBV24-1 combines with J gene TRBJ1-4; tentative D call: TRBD1 (6 bases). This CDR3 is built from 13 residues. Germline V gene sequence: CDR1 KGHDR, CDR2 SFDVKD. Trimming left V 10 bases short and J 7 bases short, with 15 bases between. The CDR3 bases are TGTGCCACTAGGGGGACCTGGGGTGAAAAACTGTTTTTT. Its protein product is CATRGTWGEKLFF.

V and J are TRBV4-1 and TRBJ1-6, with a possible D match to TRBD1 (6 bases). CDR3 length: 15 amino acids. Per the germline V gene, CDR1 is MGHRA and CDR2 is YSYEKL. Between the trimmed V and J ends, which lost 0 bases and 7 bases, there was a span of 10 bases. CDR3 sequence reads: CASSQESRGNSPLHF. The CDR3 DNA sequence: TGCGCCAGCAGCCAAGAGAGCAGGGGAAATTCACCCCTCCACTTT.

This sequence joins TRBV25-1 and TRBJ2-6; D might be TRBD1 (6 bases). Looked up from germline, CDR1 is MGHDK and CDR2 is SYGVNS. This CDR3 contains 18 residues. V shed 2 bases and J shed 0 bases, with 14 bases lying between them. The CDR3 nucleotides read TGTGCCAGCAGTGAACTTGTTACAGGGACCTCTGGGGCCAACGTCCTGACTTTC. This translates into CASSELVTGTSGANVLTF.

This clone was picked up one time. The chain recombines TRBV27 with TRBJ1-1; D remains unclear. Germline V gene data show CDR1 as MNHEY and CDR2 as SMNVEV (reference sequence). Trimming took 2 bases from V and 11 from J, leaving 15 bases between them. This CDR3 has 13 residues. CDR3 amino acids: CASSLGVDLAAFF. CDR3 in DNA: TGTGCCAGCAGTTTAGGAGTCGATCTAGCGGCTTTCTTT.

This clone came up once. This sequence joins TRBV6-5 and TRBJ2-7, with D unclear. The V and J ends lost 2 bases and 0 bases respectively, with 11 bases between them. The CDR3 runs to 15 residues. Germline lookup yields CDR1 MNHEY and CDR2 SVGAGI. The CDR3 spells CASSYGTDSSYEQYV. The CDR3 DNA reads TGTGCCAGCAGTTACGGTACGGATAGCTCCTACGAGCAGTACGTC.